Detailed here is one T cell receptor beta chain. Generated by immunoSEQ multiplex PCR, the TCRdb table keeps only in-frame clones and is missing some. The data show some 85,000 clones, with 96% seen just once and about 0.31% held by the top ten. This entry comes from a study of technical replicates of blood from a few donors. Losses at the gene ends were 9 bases for V and 4 bases for J; bases not matched to a gene: 20. This CDR3 comprises 18 residues. In germline, CDR1 is MNHEY, CDR2 SMNVEV (reference sequence). This chain connects TRBV27 to TRBJ2-3; 9 bases are a match to TRBD1. The sequencing input was T cells isolated from PBMCs. This TCR came from a human donor in good health. Here the CDR3 reads CASRELGRATGGSDTQYF. For the CDR3, the DNA is TGTGCCAGTAGGGAGTTGGGCCGGGCGACAGGGGGATCAGATACGCAGTATTTT.